This T cell receptor (beta chain) was documented in a study of identical twins. Study-level results: Instead of following the same donors, the conclusions were based on cross-sectional statistical analysis. Fewer insertions marked abundant cord blood beta clonotypes; young adult naive trended weakly, memory not at all. In zero-insertion analyses, partial confounding could arise from invariant MAIT and iNKT cells.

CDR1 and CDR2 from the germline V gene are DFQATT and SNEGSKA (reference sequence). CDR3 length: 14 residues. V was clipped by 0 bases and J by 7 bases; unmatched bases: 6. This clonotype was counted many times. Its antigen is still unknown. It was template switching that added a universal primer site, and there were unique molecular identifiers on the cDNA. Each CDR3 protein is one row after TCRdb ran MiXCR on the 5' RACE reads. The table shows under 300,000 distinct CDR3 sequences, with approximately 8.3% occurring only once. These same records also appear under a second study, on yellow fever vaccine responses in identical twins.

The sample comprised CD8+ T cells sorted from blood. This clonotype was obtained from a woman between 18 and 30 years old in good health. The chain recombines TRBV20-1 with TRBJ2-1, with 7 positions matching TRBD2. DNA of the CDR3: TGCAGTGCTAGAGATGGCGGGAGTAGTAATGAGCAGTTCTTC. It specifies CSARDGGSSNEQFF.